Reported below is one T cell receptor (beta chain). Its antigen is not known. Data came from immunoSEQ multiplex PCR; TCRdb stores just in-frame clones and leaves some out. Of fewer than 20,000 clones listed, 85% to 90% are singletons. With 4 bases clipped from V and 10 bases from J, the junction kept 15 bases outside the gene matches. CDR3 size: 17 residues. From germline, CDR1 is LGHNA and CDR2 YNFKEQ. Sampling of blood occurred at baseline, cycle 4 day 1, and cycle 7 day 1. The data originate from a study of OX40 agonist ivuxolimab in advanced cancers. About the research overall: Ivuxolimab, which is an agonistic anti-OX40 (CD134) antibody, was administered to the patients. The study gave patients intravenous ivuxolimab at 0.01 to 10 mg/kg every 2 weeks.

Regarding the study as a whole: The average count of expanded clones was higher among CD8+ T cells than among CD4+.

The clonotype was recovered from an adult with an advanced solid tumor such as melanoma, head and neck, liver or kidney cancer. This chain joins TRBV4-2 and TRBJ2-1, with 11 bases identical to TRBD2. The material sequenced was CD4+ or CD8+ T cells sorted from blood, taken in a trial of the OX40 agonist ivuxolimab. CDR3 amino acids: CASSPTRGSGRVREQFF. CDR3 DNA: TGTGCCAGCAGCCCGACGCGAGGTAGCGGGAGGGTCAGGGAGCAGTTCTTC.